The present TCR beta chain was sequenced within a study of blood T cell repertoires in COVID-19. The ends were cut back, 5 bases at V and 3 bases at J, with 11 bases in the middle. The CDR3 extends over 14 amino acids. Germline CDR1 is MNHEY and CDR2 is SVGEGT. Seattle participants joined during active infection and were tracked over time. Clones were read by immunoSEQ multiplex PCR, and TCRdb kept only the in-frame ones, dropping some. The repertoire includes some 220,000 clones, approximately 78% of them detected once, and 5.2% sits in the top ten. Material: peripheral blood. The sequence was obtained from a woman in her seventies with COVID-19, enrolled during active disease. The chain couples TRBV6-2 or TRBV6-3 to TRBJ1-5, with D hard to call. In nucleotides, the CDR3 is TGTGCCAGCAGTCTCACTACTTTCAATCAGCCCCAGCATTTT. Protein: CASSLTTFNQPQHF.